What follows are 31 T cell receptor beta chains derived from one specimen sequenced in a study of vaccination and CD4 T cells after COVID-19. The antigens of these receptors remain unknown. The treatment is: approximately 10-day PBMC culture with coronavirus spike peptide pools or control peptides (ViraFEST assay). Oncomine TCR Beta short-read sequencing was applied to DNA from cultured CD4+ T cells. MiXCR, applied by TCRdb to the PCR reads, yields one record per CDR3 protein. The table lists more than 15,000 distinct CDR3 sequences, almost 40% of them singletons. Sequenced sample: CD4+ T cells from blood, cultured in vitro. The source is a human donor who had recovered from COVID-19.

The V and J genes are TRBV28 and TRBJ1-2, with D unclear. Per germline, CDR1 MDHEN and CDR2 SYDVKM. The length of the CDR3 is 14 residues. Deletions cut 3 bases from V and 2 bases from J, with 10 bases between. In DNA form, the CDR3 reads TGTGCCAGCAGTTTGGTGGGAGAGAACTATGGCTACACCTTC. It is translated as CASSLVGENYGYTF.

The V gene is TRBV28, the J gene TRBJ2-5; D gene uncertain. This CDR3 contains 12 residues. Looked up from germline, CDR1 is MDHEN and CDR2 is SYDVKM. Trimming removed 2 bases at V and 5 bases at J, with 6 bases between. CDR3 DNA sequence: TGTGCCAGCAGTTTACAGTGGGAGACCCAGTACTTC. Translation gives CASSLQWETQYF.

V is TRBV6-5 and J is TRBJ2-5, with D unresolved. The CDR3 loop spans 14 amino acids. Germline V gene data show CDR1 as MNHEY and CDR2 as SVGAGI. V lost 3 bases and J lost 2, with 10 bases in between. The CDR3 nucleotides are TGTGCCAGCAGTTATTCTAGAGCACAAGAGACCCAGTACTTC. Protein sequence: CASSYSRAQETQYF.

The rearrangement joins TRBV11-2 to TRBJ2-5, with 7 bases fitting TRBD2. Germline-derived CDR1 and CDR2 are SGHAT and FQNNGV. The CDR3 length is 18 residues. With V trimmed by 1 base and J by 5 bases, 16 bases remained unmatched. CDR3: CASSLGDRVAGELETQYF. The CDR3 coding sequence is TGTGCCAGCAGCTTAGGGGATCGAGTGGCGGGAGAGTTGGAGACCCAGTACTTC. Variable domain in full (rest from reference TRBV11-2 and TRBJ2-5): EAGVAQSPRYKIIEKRQSVAFWCNPISGHATLYWYQQILGQGPKLLIQFQNNGVVDDSQLPKDRFSAERLKGVDSTLKIQPAKLEDSAVYLCASSLGDRVAGELETQYFGPGTRLLVL.

This clonotype was seen only a few times. The CDR3 here is CSASRQLLAGGEVWLNEQFF. The CDR3, as DNA: TGCAGTGCTTCCCGCCAGCTACTAGCGGGAGGGGAGGTGTGGTTGAATGAGCAGTTCTTC. V usage is TRBV20-1 and J usage is TRBJ2-1; 13 bases fit TRBD2. This CDR3 contains 20 residues. The ends lost 5 bases at V and 7 bases at J; junction bases unmatched: 23. Germline V lookup: CDR1 DFQATT, CDR2 SNEGSKA (reference sequence).

The chain couples TRBV20-1 to TRBJ2-2; weak D call: TRBD1 (6 bases). The CDR3 runs 12 residues. Trimming pared 7 bases from V and 5 bases from J, leaving 11 bases between. Germline V gives CDR1 DFQATT, CDR2 SNEGSKA (reference sequence). CDR3: CSGTQGTGELFF. DNA of the CDR3: TGCAGTGGCACACAGGGAACCGGGGAGCTGTTTTTT.

CDR3 DNA sequence: TGTGCCAGCAGCCAGCAGGCCGGGTCCTACGAGCAGTACTTC. Its translation is CASSQQAGSYEQYF. The genes are TRBV7-9 and TRBJ2-7; D remains unclear. Germline-derived CDR1 and CDR2 are SEHNR and FQNEAQ (reference sequence). This CDR3 has 14 amino acids. V was clipped by 5 bases and J by 1 base, with 12 bases between them.

This clonotype was found a few times. The rearrangement uses TRBV6-1 and TRBJ1-2, with 10 bases identical to TRBD1. V shed 6 bases, J shed 4 bases, and the junction held 11 bases outside the gene matches. CDR1 is MNHNS, CDR2 SASEGT, per germline. This CDR3 has 16 residues. The chain's CDR3 is CASSRPGTGDGYGYTF. CDR3 in DNA: TGTGCCAGCAGCCGTCCCGGGACAGGGGACGGCTATGGCTACACCTTC.

The chain recombines TRBV20-1 with TRBJ2-5; 7 positions agree with TRBD2. Trimming cost V 8 bases and J 2 bases; bases outside gene matches: 23. The CDR3 has 18 amino acids. Germline V gene data show CDR1 as DFQATT and CDR2 as SNEGSKA (reference sequence). CDR3 coding DNA: TGCAGTACCGGGGGGTCAGTGGGTGGCAATAGCTTTCAAGAGACCCAGTACTTC. It codes for CSTGGSVGGNSFQETQYF.

The chain employs TRBV7-9 and TRBJ2-2; 8 bases agree with TRBD1. The germline gives CDR1 SEHNR, CDR2 FQNEAQ (reference sequence). The trim removed 6 bases at V and 4 bases at J, leaving 7 bases unmatched. This CDR3 is 15 amino acids long. This CDR3 is CASRLDRAFTGELFF. The CDR3 DNA reads TGTGCCAGCAGATTGGACAGGGCATTCACCGGGGAGCTGTTTTTT.

The chain couples TRBV11-2 to TRBJ1-5; D not resolved. Trimming took 0 bases from V and 7 from J, leaving 10 bases between them. CDR1 SGHAT and CDR2 FQNNGV come from the germline V gene. The CDR3 loop spans 14 amino acids. Here the CDR3 reads CASSLDRSTQPQHF. As DNA, the CDR3 is TGTGCCAGCAGCTTAGATCGGTCGACGCAGCCCCAGCATTTT.

The gene calls are TRBV6-2 or TRBV6-3 and TRBJ2-7, with D possibly TRBD2 on 5 matching bases. Trimming left V 6 bases short and J 7 bases short, with 13 bases between. This CDR3 spans 12 amino acids. Germline values: CDR1 MNHEY, CDR2 SVGEGT. The CDR3 DNA is TGTGCCAGCAGGGGTAGGAGGCGGGAGCAGTACTTC. This codes for CASRGRRREQYF.

The gene calls are TRBV12-3 or TRBV12-4 and TRBJ1-5; D is unresolved. The CDR3 runs to 15 residues. V shed 7 bases and J shed 0 bases, with 13 bases lying between them. The CDR3: CASTPGRSSNQPQHF. The CDR3 DNA is TGTGCCAGCACCCCCGGCAGAAGTAGCAATCAGCCCCAGCATTTT.

In its sample, this clonotype ranks as medium-sized. The chain links TRBV6-1 to TRBJ1-2; weak D call: TRBD1 (6 bases). The CDR3 is 14 residues long. V was shortened by 6 bases and J by 7 bases, with 18 bases between the two germline ends. Germline CDR1 MNHNS, CDR2 SASEGT. DNA of the CDR3: TGTGCCAGCAGGCCCGTTAGCGGGGGCGGTGGCTACACCTTC. Translating gives CASRPVSGGGGYTF.

The V and J genes are TRBV20-1 and TRBJ2-1; D possibly corresponds to TRBD2 (6 bases). The V end lost 0 bases, the J end lost 6 bases, and 15 bases lay between the germline ends. The germline gives CDR1 DFQATT, CDR2 SNEGSKA (reference sequence). The CDR3 is 15 residues long. CDR3 region: CSARDLTGTLNEQFF. In DNA, the CDR3 is TGCAGTGCTAGAGATCTAACCGGGACTCTCAATGAGCAGTTCTTC.

A few counts support this clonotype. This rearrangement joins TRBV20-1 to TRBJ1-5; weak D call: TRBD1 (5 bases). V was clipped by 6 bases and J by 2 bases, with 23 bases between them. The CDR3 is made up of 17 amino acids. Germline V gene lookup returns CDR1 DFQATT and CDR2 SNEGSKA (reference sequence). DNA of the CDR3: TGCAGTGCGAGACCAGGGATGGGGCGTTTGGGCAATCAGCCCCAGCATTTT. Translation: CSARPGMGRLGNQPQHF.

The chain couples TRBV6-5 to TRBJ1-1; D is possibly TRBD1 (5 bases). The CDR3 totals 14 residues. Trimming stripped 2 bases from V and 4 bases from J, with 11 bases between. CDR1 and CDR2 from the germline V gene are MNHEY and SVGAGI. CDR3 amino acids: CASSYRGVGTEAFF. The CDR3 bases are TGTGCCAGCAGTTACCGGGGGGTTGGCACTGAAGCTTTCTTT.

The V gene is TRBV3-1, the J gene TRBJ1-1; D call uncertain. The CDR3 is 15 amino acids. V was trimmed by 3 bases and J by 1 base, leaving 12 bases between them. Germline CDR1 reads LGHDT; CDR2 reads YNNKEL (reference sequence). The CDR3 DNA is TGTGCCAGCAGCCAGCTTGCGGACGGGAACACTGAAGCTTTCTTT. Its protein is CASSQLADGNTEAFF.

V gene TRBV10-3 combines with J gene TRBJ2-5; 9 positions agree with TRBD2. This CDR3 comprises 15 residues. Per germline, CDR1 ENHRY and CDR2 SYGVKD. The V gene end was trimmed by 8 bases and the J gene end by 2 bases; junction bases not matched to a gene: 9. The CDR3 DNA follows: TGTGCCATCTCAGGGGGACTAGCTCCTCAAGAGACCCAGTACTTC. Its protein product is CAISGGLAPQETQYF.

This clonotype was seen only a few times. V is TRBV20-1 and J is TRBJ2-1, with 16 bases aligning to TRBD2. From germline, CDR1 is DFQATT and CDR2 SNEGSKA (reference sequence). V lost 5 bases to trimming and J lost 3 bases; unmatched junction nucleotides: 1. The length of the CDR3 is 15 residues. CDR3: CSAGTSGRVYNEQFF. The CDR3 bases are TGCAGTGCTGGGACTAGCGGGAGGGTCTACAATGAGCAGTTCTTC.

V is TRBV20-1 and J is TRBJ1-5, with unresolved D. Germline values: CDR1 DFQATT, CDR2 SNEGSKA (reference sequence). V shed 4 bases and J shed 2 bases, with 12 bases lying between them. The CDR3 extends over 14 amino acids. The CDR3 nucleotides read TGCAGTGCTATTACGGGTTCGGGCAATCAGCCCCAGCATTTT. Translated, it gives CSAITGSGNQPQHF.

The table lists this clonotype with a few counts. The chain uses TRBV28 and TRBJ1-2; the D is unclear. The CDR3 runs to 15 residues. Germline V lookup: CDR1 MDHEN, CDR2 SYDVKM. V gave up 5 bases and J gave up 4 bases, with 17 bases separating them. In DNA, the CDR3 is TGTGCCAGCAGTCCCCGAGGTTCAGGAACCTATGGCTACACCTTC. Its protein product is CASSPRGSGTYGYTF.

This clonotype was seen a handful of times. This rearrangement joins TRBV6-1 to TRBJ1-6; the D is unclear. V was clipped by 6 bases and J by 0 bases, with 9 bases between them. The CDR3 extends over 15 amino acids. CDR1 is MNHNS and CDR2 is SASEGT in the germline V gene. CDR3 coding DNA: TGTGCCAGCAGCCCCATGAGCTCCTATAATTCACCCCTCCACTTT. It is translated as CASSPMSSYNSPLHF.

The chain combines TRBV7-9 with TRBJ1-6; D is unresolved. V shed 1 base and J shed 10 bases, with 8 bases lying between them. CDR1 and CDR2 from the germline V gene are SEHNR and FQNEAQ (reference sequence). The CDR3 length is 13 residues. CDR3 sequence: CASSLVWNSPLHF. CDR3 bases: TGTGCCAGCAGCTTAGTTTGGAACTCACCCCTCCACTTT.

J is TRBJ1-1 and V is TRBV18; D possibly corresponds to TRBD1 (6 bases). Germline V gives CDR1 KGHSH, CDR2 LQKENI. The CDR3 has 15 residues. V was shortened by 6 bases and J by 1 base, with 15 bases between the two germline ends. This CDR3 reads CASSLAGTQNTEAFF. CDR3 in DNA: TGTGCCAGCTCGCTGGCCGGGACACAGAACACTGAAGCTTTCTTT.

In this sample, this clonotype turned up a few times. The chain carries TRBV24-1 and TRBJ2-2, with D perhaps matching TRBD1 (6 bases). This CDR3 region has 14 residues. Trimming cost V 2 bases and J 3 bases, with 6 bases left between them. Per germline, CDR1 KGHDR and CDR2 SFDVKD. The CDR3 bases are TGTGCCACCAGTGATTACAGGGACACCGGGGAGCTGTTTTTT. Translation gives CATSDYRDTGELFF.

This sequence joins TRBV6-5 and TRBJ1-1; D is perhaps TRBD1 (6 bases). The CDR3 is made up of 13 amino acids. Trimming shortened V by 0 bases and J by 10 bases, and 12 bases separated the two germline ends. The germline CDR1 and CDR2 sequences are MNHEY and SVGAGI. For the CDR3, the DNA is TGTGCCAGCAGTTACTCGAGTAGGGGGGGAGCTTTCTTT. This encodes CASSYSSRGGAFF.

The chain couples TRBV19 to TRBJ1-1; D not resolved. The CDR3 is 14 residues long. CDR1 is LNHDA and CDR2 is SQIVND in the germline V gene (reference sequence). V lost 6 bases to trimming and J lost 9 bases, with 20 bases between them. The DNA of the CDR3 is TGTGCCAGTAGCCTACAAAGAGGGTCTTATAAAGCTTTCTTT. Its translation is CASSLQRGSYKAFF.

This clonotype has more than one count but fewer than ten. CDR3 residues: CASSKTDRASYNSPLHF. CDR3 coding DNA: TGTGCCAGCAGTAAGACGGACAGGGCCTCCTATAATTCACCCCTCCACTTT. The chain couples TRBV27 to TRBJ1-6, with 8 nucleotides matching TRBD1. CDR1 and CDR2 from the germline V gene are MNHEY and SMNVEV (reference sequence). The CDR3 length is 17 residues. The V and J ends lost 5 bases and 0 bases, in that order; junction bases with no gene match: 6.

The chain joins TRBV21-1 to TRBJ2-7; the table assigns TRBD1, which was not confirmed against the DNA. TRBV21-1 is noted as a pseudogene. The CDR3 sequence is 17 residues long. CDR3 region: CASRPGPFGTGENEQYF. In DNA, the CDR3 is TGTGCCAGCAGGCCAGGGCCGTTCGGGACAGGGGAAAACGAGCAGTACTTC.

The rearrangement links TRBV14 to TRBJ2-7, with TRBD2 matching over 13 bases. The germline V gene has CDR1 SGHDN and CDR2 FVKESK. The V gene end was trimmed by 2 bases and the J gene end by 5 bases; junction bases not matched to a gene: 3. This CDR3 region has 15 residues. CDR3 loop: CASSQKGLAGNEQYF. CDR3 bases: TGTGCCAGCAGCCAAAAGGGACTAGCGGGAAACGAGCAGTACTTC.